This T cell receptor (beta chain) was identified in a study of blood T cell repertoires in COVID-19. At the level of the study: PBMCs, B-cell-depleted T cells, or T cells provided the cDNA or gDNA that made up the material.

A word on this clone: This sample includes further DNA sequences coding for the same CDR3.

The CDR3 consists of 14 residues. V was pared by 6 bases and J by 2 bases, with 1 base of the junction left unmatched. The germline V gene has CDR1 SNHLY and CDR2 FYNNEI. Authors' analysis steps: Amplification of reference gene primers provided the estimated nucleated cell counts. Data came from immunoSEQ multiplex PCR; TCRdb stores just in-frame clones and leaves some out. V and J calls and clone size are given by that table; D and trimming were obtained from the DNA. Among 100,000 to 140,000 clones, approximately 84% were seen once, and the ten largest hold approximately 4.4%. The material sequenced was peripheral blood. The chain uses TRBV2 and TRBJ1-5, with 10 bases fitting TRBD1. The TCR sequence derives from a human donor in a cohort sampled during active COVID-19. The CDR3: CASSGTGGNQPQHF. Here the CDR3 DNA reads TGTGCCAGCAGCGGGACAGGGGGCAATCAGCCCCAGCATTTT.